This T cell receptor beta chain derives from a study of blood T cell repertoires in COVID-19. The authors' processing: Quantification of nucleated cells was approximated via reference gene primer amplification. Data came from immunoSEQ multiplex PCR; TCRdb stores just in-frame clones and leaves some out. That table supplies the V and J calls and clone size; D and trimming were determined from the DNA. The data hold 200,000 to 250,000 clones, with over 75% observed a single time. Participant age was roughly 18 to 95 years, and participants resided in 24 US areas. The CDR3 sequence is 15 residues long. Germline assignment: CDR1 SGDLS and CDR2 YYNGEE. V was cut by 4 bases and J by 8 bases, with 21 bases left in between.

The sample taken for sequencing was PBMCs or T cells enriched from blood (not recorded which). This chain connects TRBV9 to TRBJ1-2, with no clear D. The receptor comes from a middle-aged woman with acute COVID-19. CDR3 sequence (DNA): TGTGCCAGCAGCCGACTAAGTCGTGGGATGGAAGGCTACACCTTC. It encodes CASSRLSRGMEGYTF.